The rows below give T cell receptor beta chains drawn from one sample of a study of shared clonotypes between healthy human individuals. Sequenced by immunoSEQ multiplex PCR; TCRdb stores in-frame clones only, minus some. The table records over 750,000 clones, around 96% of them present only once. The sequencing input was naive CD8+ T cells sorted from blood. These receptor sequences come from a man aged 25 to 40 in good health. Both conserved end residues are part of each CDR3. The D gene is left open where the match is weak. Clone size is shown for a subset of rows, as once, few, many or a class of expanded clone.

TRBJ1-4 | once | . | TRBV13 | CASSLRVSGEKLFF | TGTGCCAGCAGCTTGCGCGTCTCTGGTGAAAAACTGTTTTTT
TRBJ2-1 | once | TRBD1 | TRBV7-9 | CASSSETGGIYEQFF | TGTGCCAGCAGCTCCGAGACAGGGGGAATCTATGAGCAGTTCTTC
TRBJ2-3 | . | . | TRBV5-4 | CASSSFTDTQYF | TGTGCCAGCAGCTCTTTCACAGATACGCAGTATTTT
TRBJ1-5 | . | . | TRBV27 | CASSRSGSNQPQHF | TGTGCCAGCAGTCGATCGGGTAGCAATCAGCCCCAGCATTTT
TRBJ2-1 | once | TRBD1 | TRBV29-1 | CSAANPGQVTDNEQFF | TGCAGCGCGGCCAATCCGGGACAGGTTACGGACAATGAGCAGTTCTTC
TRBJ2-1 | . | . | TRBV2 | CASSEAPGSYNEQFF | TGTGCCAGCAGTGAAGCGCCCGGCTCCTACAATGAGCAGTTCTTC
TRBJ1-2 | . | . | TRBV6-1 | CASRDLWINNYGYTF | TGTGCCAGCAGAGATCTTTGGATAAATAACTATGGCTACACCTTC
TRBJ2-1 | . | . | TRBV9 | CASSGGVAYNEQFF | TGTGCCAGCAGCGGGGGAGTGGCCTACAATGAGCAGTTCTTC
TRBJ2-5 | . | TRBD1 | TRBV9 | CASSPVLQGDGTQYF | TGTGCCAGCAGCCCAGTCCTTCAGGGGGATGGGACCCAGTACTTC
TRBJ2-7 | . | . | TRBV11-2 | CASSLSAEQYF | TGTGCCAGCAGCTTATCGGCGGAGCAGTACTTC
TRBJ2-7 | . | TRBD2 | TRBV27 | CASSTRLAGTYEQYF | TGTGCCAGCAGTACCCGACTAGCGGGAACCTACGAGCAGTACTTC
TRBJ2-3 | . | . | TRBV27 | CASSPPVGAQYF | TGTGCCAGCAGTCCTCCAGTGGGGGCGCAGTATTTT
TRBJ2-1 | . | TRBD2 | TRBV9 | CASSVGPSGRGDEQFF | TGTGCCAGCAGCGTAGGTCCTAGCGGGAGGGGCGATGAGCAGTTCTTC
TRBJ1-3 | . | . | TRBV5-6 | CASSGLPENTIYF | TGTGCCAGCAGCGGACTCCCGGAAAACACCATATATTTT
TRBJ2-5 | . | . | TRBV27 | CASSFMGPLETQYF | TGTGCCAGCAGTTTTATGGGGCCGTTGGAGACCCAGTACTTC
TRBJ2-5 | . | . | TRBV7-8 | CASSLLWGQETQYF | TGTGCCAGCAGCTTACTCTGGGGACAAGAGACCCAGTACTTC
TRBJ2-1 | . | . | TRBV19 | CASSIAGAGGGNEQFF | TGTGCCAGTAGTATAGCAGGAGCGGGTGGGGGCAATGAGCAGTTCTTC
TRBJ2-1 | . | . | TRBV20-1 | CSAYRNEQFF | TGCAGTGCGTACCGCAATGAGCAGTTCTTC
TRBJ1-1 | . | . | TRBV5-4 | CASSHGILAEAFF | TGTGCCAGCAGCCACGGGATCCTCGCTGAAGCTTTCTTT
TRBJ2-1 | . | . | TRBV28 | CASSSTIHEQFF | TGTGCCAGCAGTTCGACAATACATGAGCAGTTCTTC
TRBJ2-5 | . | . | TRBV5-4 | CASSIASVQETQYF | TGTGCCAGCAGCATTGCTAGCGTGCAAGAGACCCAGTACTTC
TRBJ2-3 | . | TRBD1 | TRBV9 | CASSVVGRTGSTDTQYF | TGTGCCAGCAGCGTAGTGGGCCGGACAGGGAGCACAGATACGCAGTATTTT
TRBJ2-1 | . | TRBD2 | TRBV5-8 | CASSIASGTYNEQFF | TGTGCCAGCAGCATCGCTAGCGGAACCTACAATGAGCAGTTCTTC
TRBJ2-1 | . | TRBD2 | TRBV2 | CASSLVMMGGSIDEQFF | TGTGCCAGCAGCCTCGTAATGATGGGCGGGAGTATCGATGAGCAGTTCTTC
TRBJ2-7 | . | . | TRBV4-2 | CASSQEGQGPGGEQYF | TGTGCCAGCAGCCAAGAAGGTCAGGGGCCGGGCGGCGAGCAGTACTTC
TRBJ2-3 | once | TRBD2 | TRBV7-9 | CASSLESGRRSTDTQYF | TGTGCCAGCAGCTTAGAGAGCGGGAGGCGTTCCACAGATACGCAGTATTTT
TRBJ1-5 | . | . | TRBV5-6 | CASSLEGSGALNQPQHF | TGTGCCAGCAGCTTGGAGGGCTCGGGGGCGTTGAATCAGCCCCAGCATTTT
TRBJ2-7 | . | . | TRBV7-9 | CASSSIDEQYF | TGTGCCAGCAGCAGTATCGACGAGCAGTACTTC
TRBJ2-1 | . | . | TRBV21-1 | CASSKLNLAGGSTYNEQFF | TGTGCCAGCAGCAAATTGAATTTAGCGGGAGGATCTACCTACAATGAGCAGTTCTTC
TRBJ2-3 | once | . | TRBV2 | CASSEVDDTQYF | TGTGCCAGCAGTGAGGTGGACGATACGCAGTATTTT
TRBJ1-5 | . | TRBD1 | TRBV5-6 | CASSTYRDRINQPQHF | TGTGCCAGCAGCACATACCGGGACAGAATCAATCAGCCCCAGCATTTT
TRBJ2-3 | . | . | TRBV4-1 | CASRRVGGTDTQYF | TGCGCCAGCAGACGGGTGGGGGGCACAGATACGCAGTATTTT
TRBJ2-5 | . | . | TRBV18 | CASSPDPSLSQETQYF | TGTGCCAGCTCACCAGACCCCTCCTTAAGCCAAGAGACCCAGTACTTC
TRBJ2-2 | once | . | TRBV2 | CASSPDVNTGELFF | TGTGCCAGCAGTCCCGACGTGAACACCGGGGAGCTGTTTTTT
TRBJ1-4 | . | . | TRBV5-4 | CASSLGGRTTNEKLFF | TGTGCCAGCAGCTTGGGGGGGCGAACAACTAATGAAAAACTGTTTTTT
TRBJ2-1 | . | . | TRBV9 | CASSSDTYNEQFF | TGTGCCAGCAGCAGCGATACCTACAATGAGCAGTTCTTC
TRBJ2-6 | . | . | TRBV19 | CASSIQDSGANVLTF | TGTGCCAGTAGTATTCAGGATTCTGGGGCCAACGTCCTGACTTTC
TRBJ1-2 | . | TRBD1 | TRBV27 | CASSNGQGDGYTF | TGTGCCAGCAGTAACGGACAGGGGGACGGCTACACCTTC
TRBJ2-7 | . | TRBD1 | TRBV11-2 | CASSFRGRYEQYF | TGTGCCAGCAGCTTTAGGGGGCGTTACGAGCAGTACTTC
TRBJ2-1 | . | TRBD2 | TRBV5-1 | CASSPGTSGYNEQFF | TGCGCCAGCAGCCCCGGGACTAGCGGTTACAATGAGCAGTTCTTC
TRBJ2-5 | . | . | TRBV27 | CASSSLGDEETQYF | TGTGCCAGCAGTTCCTTGGGAGATGAAGAGACCCAGTACTTC
TRBJ1-5 | . | TRBD1 | TRBV7-9 | CASSLSQGEGQPQHF | TGTGCCAGCAGCTTAAGCCAGGGGGAGGGTCAGCCCCAGCATTTT
TRBJ2-2 | . | . | TRBV4-3 | CASSQVYFTETENTGELFF | TGCGCCAGCAGCCAAGTCTATTTTACCGAGACAGAAAACACCGGGGAGCTGTTTTTT
TRBJ2-5 | . | . | TRBV7-8 | CASSLSLFETQYF | TGTGCCAGCAGCTTATCACTCTTTGAGACCCAGTACTTC
TRBJ2-3 | . | . | TRBV4-1 | CASSQDRTQYF | TGCGCCAGCAGCCAAGATCGTACGCAGTATTTT
TRBJ2-1 | once | . | TRBV4-1 | CASSQVGWSEQFF | TGCGCCAGCAGCCAAGTAGGATGGAGTGAGCAGTTCTTC
TRBJ2-1 | . | TRBD1 | TRBV29-1 | CSVVARTGRSYNEQFF | TGCAGCGTTGTCGCCCGGACAGGGAGGTCCTACAATGAGCAGTTCTTC
TRBJ2-7 | . | TRBD1 | TRBV27 | CASSPHRDRDAYEQYF | TGTGCCAGCAGTCCTCACCGGGACAGGGATGCGTACGAGCAGTACTTC
TRBJ2-3 | . | TRBD2 | TRBV10-2 | CASSQTGLATDTQYF | TGCGCCAGCAGTCAAACGGGACTAGCAACAGATACGCAGTATTTT
TRBJ2-3 | . | . | TRBV14 | CASSQSKGQSILFAYPQYF | TGTGCCAGCAGCCAATCTAAAGGACAGTCCATATTGTTCGCATATCCGCAGTATTTT
TRBJ2-7 | . | TRBD1 | TRBV4-1 | CASSLGTGAYEQYF | TGCGCCAGCAGCCTCGGGACAGGGGCCTACGAGCAGTACTTC
TRBJ2-1 | . | . | TRBV6-5 | CASSRKGLGDNEQFF | TGTGCCAGCAGCCGAAAGGGACTTGGGGACAATGAGCAGTTCTTC
TRBJ2-1 | . | TRBD2 | TRBV5-4 | CASSFSGAHNEQFF | TGTGCCAGCAGCTTTAGCGGGGCCCACAATGAGCAGTTCTTC
TRBJ1-1 | . | TRBD1 | TRBV28 | CASSLGQGGRTEAFF | TGTGCCAGCAGTTTAGGACAGGGCGGCCGGACTGAAGCTTTCTTT
TRBJ2-6 | once | . | TRBV28 | CASSLALPSSGANVLTF | TGTGCCAGCAGTTTAGCCCTACCTAGCTCTGGGGCCAACGTCCTGACTTTC